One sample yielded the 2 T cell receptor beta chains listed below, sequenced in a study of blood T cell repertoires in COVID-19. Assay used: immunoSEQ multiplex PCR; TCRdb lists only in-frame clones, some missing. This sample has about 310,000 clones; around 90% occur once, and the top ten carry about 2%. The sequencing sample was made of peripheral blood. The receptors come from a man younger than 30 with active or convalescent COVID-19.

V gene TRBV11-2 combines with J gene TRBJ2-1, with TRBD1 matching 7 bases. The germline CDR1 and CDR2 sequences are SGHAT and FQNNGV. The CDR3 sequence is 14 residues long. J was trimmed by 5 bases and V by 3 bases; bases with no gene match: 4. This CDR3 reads CASSFNRGDNEQFF. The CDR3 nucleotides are TGTGCCAGCAGCTTCAACAGGGGTGACAATGAGCAGTTCTTC.

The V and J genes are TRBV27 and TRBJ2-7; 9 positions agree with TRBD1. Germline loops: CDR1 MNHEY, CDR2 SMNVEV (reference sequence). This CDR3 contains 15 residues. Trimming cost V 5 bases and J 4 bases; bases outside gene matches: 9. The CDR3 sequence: CASSPPGTGKYEQYF. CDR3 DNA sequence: TGTGCCAGCAGTCCCCCCGGGACAGGGAAATACGAGCAGTACTTC.